The 23 T cell receptor beta chains below come from one sample, sequenced in a study of shared clonotypes between healthy human individuals. CD8 cells classed as naive were CD45RO-negative and positively selected for CCR7, excluding terminally differentiated effector memory CD45RA+ cells. Generated by immunoSEQ multiplex PCR, the TCRdb table keeps only in-frame clones and is missing some. The profile shows about 2.1 million clones, 80% to 95% of them singletons. Material for sequencing was naive CD8+ T cells from PBMCs. All receptors come from a man aged 18 to 30 in good health. Some clones in this sample may be carry-over from other donors' samples.

This chain joins TRBV6-1 and TRBJ2-5, with D unresolved. The CDR3 covers 14 residues. The ends were cut back, 5 bases at V and 5 bases at J, with 15 bases in the middle. Germline V gene sequence: CDR1 MNHNS, CDR2 SASEGT. CDR3 sequence: CASSNVAEGETQYF. In nucleotides, the CDR3 is TGTGCCAGCAGTAATGTAGCAGAAGGGGAGACCCAGTACTTC.

The chain uses TRBV6-4 and TRBJ2-1; unclear D gene. CDR3 size: 13 residues. Deletions cut 1 base from V and 4 bases from J, with 5 bases between. Germline V CDR1 and CDR2: MRHNA, SNTAGT. The CDR3 coding sequence is TGTGCCAGCAGTGACTTTGAATACAATGAGCAGTTCTTC. The encoded protein is CASSDFEYNEQFF.

The rearrangement links TRBV27 to TRBJ1-3; tentative D call: TRBD1 (6 bases). Trimming left V 5 bases short and J 6 bases short, with 14 bases between. The CDR3 is 14 amino acids. Germline V gene data show CDR1 as MNHEY and CDR2 as SMNVEV (reference sequence). The CDR3 coding sequence is TGTGCCAGCAGTGGATACAGGGATTTAAACACCATATATTTT. It translates to CASSGYRDLNTIYF.

The genes are TRBV27 and TRBJ2-7; the D gene is possibly TRBD1 (5 bases). Germline CDR1 is MNHEY and CDR2 is SMNVEV (reference sequence). CDR3 length: 17 residues. Trimming cost V 2 bases and J 9 bases, with 26 bases left between them. The CDR3 DNA is TGTGCCAGCAGTTTAATAAAAGGAGACCTCAGGGTCATGGGGCAGTACTTC. Protein product: CASSLIKGDLRVMGQYF.

The chain employs TRBV11-2 and TRBJ2-7; unclear D gene. Trimming cost V 1 base and J 2 bases, with 9 bases left between them. This CDR3 is built from 14 residues. The germline CDR1 and CDR2 sequences are SGHAT and FQNNGV. CDR3 in amino acids: CASSLVPVPYEQYF. The CDR3 DNA follows: TGTGCCAGCAGCTTAGTCCCAGTTCCCTACGAGCAGTACTTC. The full variable domain, completed using reference TRBV11-2 and TRBJ2-7, is EAGVAQSPRYKIIEKRQSVAFWCNPISGHATLYWYQQILGQGPKLLIQFQNNGVVDDSQLPKDRFSAERLKGVDSTLKIQPAKLEDSAVYLCASSLVPVPYEQYFGPGTRLTVT.

V and J are TRBV27 and TRBJ2-1; D tentatively reads TRBD1 or TRBD2 (5 bases each). The CDR3 covers 14 residues. Per the germline V gene, CDR1 is MNHEY and CDR2 is SMNVEV (reference sequence). The V end lost 7 bases, the J end lost 4 bases, and 14 bases lay between the germline ends. The CDR3: CASTDRDPYNEQFF. CDR3 nucleotide sequence: TGTGCCAGCACGGACCGGGACCCATACAATGAGCAGTTCTTC.

The chain carries TRBV4-1 and TRBJ1-2; D unresolved. The CDR3 has 13 amino acids. The germline CDR1 and CDR2 sequences are MGHRA and YSYEKL. Trimming stripped 4 bases from V and 8 bases from J, with 14 bases between. For the CDR3, the DNA is TGCGCCAGCAGCCCCGAGGGCCCAGCAGGCTACACCTTC. Its protein is CASSPEGPAGYTF.

The CDR3 region has the DNA TGCAGCGTTGAACCGCCGGGCGGGTACGAGCAGTACTTC. It yields the protein CSVEPPGGYEQYF. The chain recombines TRBV29-1 with TRBJ2-7; D might be TRBD2 (5 bases). Deletions cut 2 bases from V and 4 bases from J, with 12 bases between. Per germline, CDR1 SQVTM and CDR2 ANQGSEA. The CDR3 has 13 amino acids.

The chain uses TRBV9 and TRBJ2-1; no definite D call. Germline lookup yields CDR1 SGDLS and CDR2 YYNGEE. The CDR3 covers 16 residues. V lost 0 bases, J lost 0 bases, and 10 bases lay in between. In DNA form, the CDR3 reads TGTGCCAGCAGCGTAGTGGTTACCCGCTCCTACAATGAGCAGTTCTTC. It specifies CASSVVVTRSYNEQFF. Combining the CDR3 with reference TRBV9 and TRBJ2-1 gives the whole variable domain DSGVTQTPKHLITATGQRVTLRCSPRSGDLSVYWYQQSLDQGLQFLIQYYNGEERAKGNILERFSAQQFPDLHSELNLSSLELGDSALYFCASSVVVTRSYNEQFFGPGTRLTVL.

The chain combines TRBV10-3 with TRBJ2-7, with D uncertain. Per the germline V gene, CDR1 is ENHRY and CDR2 is SYGVKD. V was pared by 1 base and J by 1 base, with 11 bases between. This CDR3 spans 15 amino acids. The CDR3 nucleotides read TGTGCCATCAGTGAGTTAATCGGTCAATCCTACGAGCAGTACTTC. Residues: CAISELIGQSYEQYF.

The rearrangement links TRBV2 to TRBJ2-5; no clear D. CDR1 and CDR2 from the germline V gene are SNHLY and FYNNEI. Trimming removed 2 bases from V and 5 bases from J, with 9 bases in between. The CDR3 contains 13 residues. The CDR3 protein is CASSEPARETQYF. The CDR3 DNA is TGTGCCAGCAGTGAACCAGCGAGGGAGACCCAGTACTTC.

The chain has TRBV5-8 and TRBJ1-1, with D unclear. This CDR3 region has 16 residues. Germline V lookup: CDR1 SGHTS, CDR2 YDEGEE. Trimming left V 1 base short and J 3 bases short, with 16 bases between. The CDR3 DNA reads TGTGCCAGCAGCTTGAGCGTAGGGAAGGTCGACACTGAAGCTTTCTTT. This codes for CASSLSVGKVDTEAFF.

V gene TRBV4-2 combines with J gene TRBJ2-7; D unresolved. The CDR3 spans 13 residues. Germline V gene data show CDR1 as LGHNA and CDR2 as YNFKEQ. Trimming cost V 2 bases and J 2 bases, with 7 bases left between them. The CDR3 sequence is CASSQSRTYEQYF. Here the CDR3 DNA reads TGTGCCAGCAGCCAATCCCGTACCTACGAGCAGTACTTC.

The V and J genes are TRBV18 and TRBJ2-7; D might be TRBD2 (5 bases). This CDR3 is 15 amino acids long. CDR1 is KGHSH and CDR2 is LQKENI in the germline V gene. Trimming removed 2 bases from V and 0 bases from J, with 11 bases in between. The CDR3 reads CASSPGRGYSYEQYF. The CDR3 DNA reads as TGTGCCAGCTCACCAGGACGGGGATACTCCTACGAGCAGTACTTC.

This chain links TRBV6-5 with TRBJ2-1; 8 nucleotides match TRBD2. Germline CDR1 and CDR2: MNHEY and SVGAGI. This CDR3 spans 15 amino acids. The trim removed 3 bases at V and 7 bases at J, leaving 8 bases unmatched. The CDR3 nucleotides read TGTGCCAGCAGTTATAGAGCGGGAGTGAGGAATGAGCAGTTCTTC. It encodes CASSYRAGVRNEQFF.

The V call is TRBV4-1, the J call TRBJ2-1, with 7 bases aligning to TRBD2. Germline V gives CDR1 MGHRA, CDR2 YSYEKL. This CDR3 spans 15 amino acids. V gave up 5 bases and J gave up 5 bases; unmatched junction bases: 9. CDR3 coding DNA: TGCGCCAGCAGCGTCGGGAGGACTAGTGACAATGAGCAGTTCTTC. Its protein product is CASSVGRTSDNEQFF.

The rearrangement joins TRBV28 to TRBJ1-4; D not certain. The CDR3 length is 13 residues. V lost 5 bases to trimming and J lost 5 bases, with 9 bases between them. Per the germline V gene, CDR1 is MDHEN and CDR2 is SYDVKM. The CDR3 DNA is TGTGCCAGCAGTCCAGCCTGGAATGAAAAACTGTTTTTT. This encodes CASSPAWNEKLFF.

The chain joins TRBV10-3 to TRBJ2-7, with D uncertain. The CDR3 length is 16 residues. Trimming cost V 1 base and J 3 bases, with 16 bases left between them. Germline V gives CDR1 ENHRY, CDR2 SYGVKD. DNA for the CDR3: TGTGCCATCAGTGAGTGGAACTCCATGCTCAACTACGAGCAGTACTTC. Amino acids: CAISEWNSMLNYEQYF.

The CDR3 loop reads CASSGQAGAFF. The CDR3, as DNA: TGTGCCAGCAGCGGACAGGCGGGCGCTTTCTTT. The rearrangement uses TRBV9 and TRBJ1-1; D is possibly TRBD1 (6 bases). The V end was cut by 3 bases, the J end by 11 bases, with 11 bases between. This CDR3 has 11 residues. In germline, CDR1 is SGDLS, CDR2 YYNGEE.

The rearrangement joins TRBV10-3 to TRBJ2-2; 15 nucleotides agree with TRBD2. This CDR3 is built from 20 residues. After removal of 0 bases from V and 5 bases from J, the junction contained 10 bases not matched to a gene. Germline V gene sequence: CDR1 ENHRY, CDR2 SYGVKD. CDR3 residues: CAISESLPGTSGRLTGELFF. DNA of the CDR3: TGTGCCATCAGTGAGTCTCTACCCGGGACTAGCGGGAGGTTAACCGGGGAGCTGTTTTTT.

This rearrangement joins TRBV2 to TRBJ2-3; 9 bases are shared with TRBD1. The CDR3 spans 18 residues. The J segment lost 5 bases and the V segment lost 4 bases, leaving 16 bases of the junction unmatched. Germline V gene data show CDR1 as SNHLY and CDR2 as FYNNEI. In DNA form, the CDR3 reads TGTGCCAGCAGTGCCAGACAGGGGGACTTTAGGGCGAGAGATACGCAGTATTTT. Its protein product is CASSARQGDFRARDTQYF.

This chain uses TRBV10-3 with TRBJ2-1; 8 nucleotides align to TRBD2. CDR1 is ENHRY, CDR2 SYGVKD, per germline. This CDR3 is built from 20 residues. The V and J ends lost 11 bases and 1 base, in that order; junction bases with no gene match: 25. The CDR3 here is CALTTLLGLAGRGSYNEQFF. The CDR3 region has the DNA TGTGCCCTCACTACACTCCTCGGGCTAGCGGGTAGAGGGTCCTACAATGAGCAGTTCTTC.

This rearrangement joins TRBV4-1 to TRBJ1-1; no firm D call. The CDR3 is made up of 14 amino acids. Deletions cut 2 bases from V and 1 base from J, with 8 bases between. Germline CDR1 and CDR2: MGHRA and YSYEKL. The CDR3 reads CASSQTPENTEAFF. CDR3 sequence (DNA): TGCGCCAGCAGCCAAACGCCAGAGAACACTGAAGCTTTCTTT.